The clone carrying this T cell receptor beta chain came up many times. The antigen is undetermined. In building TCR beta libraries, iRepertoire HTBI primers were used together with Arm-PCR of CDR3 regions. MiXCR, applied by TCRdb to the multiplex PCR reads, yields one record per CDR3 protein. In the table there are a few hundred thousand distinct CDR3 sequences, roughly a quarter of which are singletons. The source of the sample is a study of regulatory T cells in long-lasting Graves disease. Study conclusions and caveats: With a small sample size, accuracy may have been reduced.

Time point indicated: persistent/refractory GD, antithyroid drugs over 5 years with positive TRAb. PBMCs were the source of the RNA used for TCR sequencing. An endocrinology unit in Xi'an, China, supplied the patients. The source was peripheral blood mononuclear cells (PBMCs), collected when the disease was refractory, from a patient treated with antithyroid drugs. This TCR came from a female donor with Graves disease.

The CDR3, as DNA: TGTGCCAGCAGTTACGGGACAGGGGGCAATGGCTACACCTTC. Translating gives CASSYGTGGNGYTF. The chain employs TRBV6-2 or TRBV6-3 and TRBJ1-2; 12 bases agree with TRBD1. Germline lookup yields CDR1 MNHEY and CDR2 SVGEGT. The CDR3 length is 14 residues. V dropped 2 bases and J dropped 6; count of bases not matched to a gene: 1.